This entry features one T cell receptor beta chain sequence. Antigen unknown. The sample originates from a study of cytomegalovirus exposure and HLA in healthy donors. Broader study findings: The authors enumerated 180 or so TCR beta chains as linked to cytomegalovirus.

Amplification used 60 Vbeta primers and 13 Jbeta primers. The data were produced by immunoSEQ multiplex PCR, yet TCRdb's version contains in-frame clones alone and is incomplete. The table records roughly 190,000 clones, 81% of them present only once. The CDR3 runs to 14 residues. V was clipped by 3 bases and J by 3 bases; unmatched bases: 4. Per germline, CDR1 KGHSH and CDR2 LQKENI. This receptor was taken from a man aged 35-49 years in good health and CMV-seropositive. Specimen: PBMCs. The chain recombines TRBV18 with TRBJ2-7; the match to TRBD1 covers 8 bases. The CDR3 loop reads CASSPRDRSYEQYF. CDR3 coding DNA: TGTGCCAGCTCACCCCGGGACAGGAGCTACGAGCAGTACTTC. The full variable domain, completed using reference TRBV18 and TRBJ2-7, is NAGVMQNPRHLVRRRGQEARLRCSPMKGHSHVYWYRQLPEEGLKFMVYLQKENIIDESGMPKERFSAEFPKEGPSILRIQQVVRGDSAAYFCASSPRDRSYEQYFGPGTRLTVT.